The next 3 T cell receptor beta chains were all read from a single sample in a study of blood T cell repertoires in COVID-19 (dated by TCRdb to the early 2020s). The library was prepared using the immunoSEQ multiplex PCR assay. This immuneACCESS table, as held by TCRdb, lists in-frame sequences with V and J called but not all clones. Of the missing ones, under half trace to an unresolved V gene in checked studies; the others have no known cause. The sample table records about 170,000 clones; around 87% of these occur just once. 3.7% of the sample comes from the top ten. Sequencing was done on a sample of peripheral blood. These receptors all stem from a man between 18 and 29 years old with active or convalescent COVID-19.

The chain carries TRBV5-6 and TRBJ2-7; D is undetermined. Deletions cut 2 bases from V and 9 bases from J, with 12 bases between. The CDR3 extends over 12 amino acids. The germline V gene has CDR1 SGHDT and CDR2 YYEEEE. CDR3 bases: TGTGCCAGCAGCTTAAACGAGGTGGGGCAGTACTTC. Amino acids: CASSLNEVGQYF.

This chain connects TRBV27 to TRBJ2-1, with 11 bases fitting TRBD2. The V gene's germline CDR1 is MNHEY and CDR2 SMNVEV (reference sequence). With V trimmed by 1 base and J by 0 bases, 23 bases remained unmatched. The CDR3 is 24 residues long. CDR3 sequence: CASSLFALPLTGLADEYSYNEQFF. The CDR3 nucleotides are TGTGCCAGCAGTTTATTCGCCCTTCCCTTGACGGGACTAGCGGATGAATACTCCTACAATGAGCAGTTCTTC.

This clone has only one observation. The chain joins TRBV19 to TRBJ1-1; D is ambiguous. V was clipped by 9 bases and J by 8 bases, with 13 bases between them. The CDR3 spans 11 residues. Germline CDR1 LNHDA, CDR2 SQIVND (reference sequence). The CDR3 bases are TGTGCCAGCCTCGCGAATTCGGAAGCTTTCTTT. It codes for CASLANSEAFF.